Sequencing of this TCR beta chain was carried out in a study of T cells in Graves' hyperthyroidism and ophthalmopathy. Study-level points and caveats: Patients with ophthalmopathy were separated from those with stable hyperthyroidism by a 13 V-J model.

RNA transcripts yielded amplified TCR beta CDR3 regions. In the first-round RT-PCR of the TCR CDR3, the HTBI primer set was used. Via MiXCR, TCRdb re-called the multiplex PCR reads, giving one row per CDR3 protein. The sample holds 300,000 to 400,000 distinct CDR3 sequences, around 13% seen once. This clonotype was observed at least ten times. Its antigen is currently unknown. V lost 5 bases, J lost 5 bases, and 15 bases lay in between. The CDR3 loop spans 14 amino acids. The gene calls are TRBV12-3 or TRBV12-4 and TRBJ1-1; D might be TRBD1 (5 bases). Sequencing input: blood. The receptor's source is a woman in her late teens or twenties with Graves' hyperthyroidism. CDR3: CASSRAGLGTEAFF. CDR3 nucleotide sequence: TGTGCCAGCAGTAGAGCAGGGTTGGGGACTGAAGCTTTCTTT.